This T cell receptor (beta chain) was recorded in a study of OX40 agonist ivuxolimab in advanced cancers. A history of autoimmune disease or systemic immunosuppression excluded patients. Sequencing used immunoSEQ multiplex PCR; TCRdb keeps in-frame clones, though not all of them. The sample includes approximately 74,000 clones, just over 90% of them seen just once. This CDR3 spans 15 amino acids. Germline V gene lookup returns CDR1 SGHRS and CDR2 YFSETQ. Trimming pared 3 bases from V and 0 bases from J, leaving 10 bases between. The source is an adult with an advanced solid tumor such as melanoma, head and neck, liver or kidney cancer. Sample: CD4+ or CD8+ T cells sorted from blood, taken in a trial of the OX40 agonist ivuxolimab. The gene calls are TRBV5-1 and TRBJ2-1; D is perhaps TRBD1 or TRBD2 (5 bases each). The CDR3 loop reads CASSSGTGSYNEQFF. The DNA of the CDR3 is TGCGCCAGCAGCTCCGGGACGGGCTCCTACAATGAGCAGTTCTTC.